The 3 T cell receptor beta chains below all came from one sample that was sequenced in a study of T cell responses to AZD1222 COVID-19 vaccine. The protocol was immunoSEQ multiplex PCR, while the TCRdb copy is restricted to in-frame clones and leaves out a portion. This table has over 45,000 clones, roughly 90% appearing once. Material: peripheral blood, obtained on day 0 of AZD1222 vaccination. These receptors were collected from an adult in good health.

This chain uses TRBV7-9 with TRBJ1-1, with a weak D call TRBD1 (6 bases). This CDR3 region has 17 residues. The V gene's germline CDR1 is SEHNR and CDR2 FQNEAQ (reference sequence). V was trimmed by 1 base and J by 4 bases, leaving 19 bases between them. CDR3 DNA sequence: TGTGCCAGCAGCTTAGGGAACACAGGGTTAGGGCTCACTGAAGCTTTCTTT. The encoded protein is CASSLGNTGLGLTEAFF.

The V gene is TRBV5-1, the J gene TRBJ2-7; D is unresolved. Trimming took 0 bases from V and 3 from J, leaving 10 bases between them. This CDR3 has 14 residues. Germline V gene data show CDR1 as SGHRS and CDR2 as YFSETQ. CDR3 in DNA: TGCGCCAGCAGCTTGGCCCCTAGAAACTACGAGCAGTACTTC. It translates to CASSLAPRNYEQYF.

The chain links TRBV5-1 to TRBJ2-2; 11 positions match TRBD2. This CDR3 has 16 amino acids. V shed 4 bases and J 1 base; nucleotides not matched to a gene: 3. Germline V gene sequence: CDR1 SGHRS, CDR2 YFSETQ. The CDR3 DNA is TGCGCCAGCAGCCTAGGACTAGCGGGGAACACCGGGGAGCTGTTTTTT. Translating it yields CASSLGLAGNTGELFF.